The present entry profiles one TCR beta chain with its context. A much larger clone differs by one base, so this may be a read error. The same CDR3 also results from other DNA sequences found in this sample. This sample stems from a study of blood T cell repertoires in COVID-19. Only in-frame clones appear in the TCRdb table, and some are missing; sequencing was by immunoSEQ multiplex PCR. The data hold hundreds of thousands of clones, with roughly nine tenths observed a single time. The CDR3 runs to 13 residues. Germline assignment: CDR1 KGHSH and CDR2 LQKENI. V shed 3 bases and J shed 0 bases, with 3 bases lying between them.

J is TRBJ1-5 and V is TRBV18; no clear D. The sequence came from a woman aged 55-69 years who had recovered from COVID-19. Material: peripheral blood. The CDR3 bases are TGTGCCAGCTCACCCTATAGCAATCAGCCCCAGCATTTT. Protein sequence: CASSPYSNQPQHF.